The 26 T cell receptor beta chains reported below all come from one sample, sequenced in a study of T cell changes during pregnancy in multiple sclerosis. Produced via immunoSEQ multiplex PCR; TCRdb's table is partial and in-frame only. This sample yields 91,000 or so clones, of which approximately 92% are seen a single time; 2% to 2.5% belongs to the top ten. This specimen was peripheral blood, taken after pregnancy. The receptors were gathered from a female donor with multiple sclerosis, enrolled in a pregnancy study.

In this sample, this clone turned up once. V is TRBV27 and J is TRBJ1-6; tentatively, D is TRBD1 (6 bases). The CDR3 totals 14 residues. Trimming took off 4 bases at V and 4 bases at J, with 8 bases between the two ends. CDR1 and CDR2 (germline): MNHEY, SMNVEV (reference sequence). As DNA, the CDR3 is TGTGCCAGCAGTTCCGGACAGTATAATTCACCCCTCCACTTT. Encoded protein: CASSSGQYNSPLHF.

The CDR3 is CASSRIQGRNEQFF. In nucleotides, the CDR3 is TGTGCCAGCAGCCGAATACAGGGGCGGAATGAGCAGTTCTTC. V is TRBV14 and J is TRBJ2-1, with 7 positions matching TRBD1. This CDR3 comprises 14 residues. The J segment lost 7 bases and the V segment lost 4 bases, leaving 7 bases of the junction unmatched. Germline V CDR1 and CDR2: SGHDN, FVKESK.

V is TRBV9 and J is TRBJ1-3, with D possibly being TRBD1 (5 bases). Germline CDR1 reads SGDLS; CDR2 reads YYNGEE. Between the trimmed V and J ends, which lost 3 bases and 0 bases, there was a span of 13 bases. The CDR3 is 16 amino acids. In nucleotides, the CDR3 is TGTGCCAGCAGCGCAAGCGGGGCCTCCTCTGGAAACACCATATATTTT. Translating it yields CASSASGASSGNTIYF.

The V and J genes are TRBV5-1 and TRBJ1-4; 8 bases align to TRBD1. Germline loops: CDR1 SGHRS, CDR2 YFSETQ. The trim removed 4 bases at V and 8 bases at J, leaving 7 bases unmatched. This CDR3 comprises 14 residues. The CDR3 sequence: CASSVGQVREKLFF. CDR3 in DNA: TGCGCCAGCAGCGTGGGACAGGTACGCGAAAAACTGTTTTTT. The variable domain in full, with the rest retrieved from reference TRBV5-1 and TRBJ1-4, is KAGVTQTPRYLIKTRGQQVTLSCSPISGHRSVSWYQQTPGQGLQFLFEYFSETQRNKGNFPGRFSGRQFSNSRSEMNVSTLELGDSALYLCASSVGQVREKLFFGSGTQLSVL.

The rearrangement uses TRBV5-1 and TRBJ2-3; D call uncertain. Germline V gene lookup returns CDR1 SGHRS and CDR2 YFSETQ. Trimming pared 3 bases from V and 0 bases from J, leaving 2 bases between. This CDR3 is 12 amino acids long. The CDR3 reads CASSSSTDTQYF. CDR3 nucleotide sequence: TGCGCCAGCAGCTCTAGCACAGATACGCAGTATTTT.

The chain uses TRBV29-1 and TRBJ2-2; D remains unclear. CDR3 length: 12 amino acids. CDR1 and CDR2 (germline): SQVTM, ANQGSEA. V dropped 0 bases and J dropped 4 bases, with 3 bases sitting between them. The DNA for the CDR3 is TGCAGCGTTGAAGACTTCACCGGGGAGCTGTTTTTT. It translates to CSVEDFTGELFF.

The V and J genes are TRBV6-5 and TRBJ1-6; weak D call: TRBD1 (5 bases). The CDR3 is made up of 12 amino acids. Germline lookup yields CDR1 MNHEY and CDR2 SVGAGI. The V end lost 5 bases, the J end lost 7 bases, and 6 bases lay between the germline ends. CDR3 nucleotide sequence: TGTGCCAGCAGTCGACAGAATTCACCCCTCCACTTT. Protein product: CASSRQNSPLHF.

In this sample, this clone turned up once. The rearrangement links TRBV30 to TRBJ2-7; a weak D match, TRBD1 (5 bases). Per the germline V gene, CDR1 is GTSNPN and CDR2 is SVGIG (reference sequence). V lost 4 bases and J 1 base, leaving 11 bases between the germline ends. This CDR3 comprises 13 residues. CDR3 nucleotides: TGTGCCTGGACCCCTGGACAATCCTACGAGCAGTACTTC. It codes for CAWTPGQSYEQYF.

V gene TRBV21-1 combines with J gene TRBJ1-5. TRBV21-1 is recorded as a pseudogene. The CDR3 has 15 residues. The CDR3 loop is CASSKVAEGHQPQHF. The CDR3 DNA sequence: TGTGCCAGCAGCAAAGTCGCGGAGGGTCATCAGCCCCAGCATTTT.

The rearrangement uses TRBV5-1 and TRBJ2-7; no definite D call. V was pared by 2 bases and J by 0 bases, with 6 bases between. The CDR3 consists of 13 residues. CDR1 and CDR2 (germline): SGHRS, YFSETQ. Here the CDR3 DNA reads TGCGCCAGCAGCTTCGCGGCCTCCTACGAGCAGTACTTC. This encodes CASSFAASYEQYF.

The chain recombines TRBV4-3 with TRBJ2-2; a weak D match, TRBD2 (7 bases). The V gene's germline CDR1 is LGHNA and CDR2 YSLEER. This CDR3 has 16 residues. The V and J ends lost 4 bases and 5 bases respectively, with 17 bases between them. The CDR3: CASSLLGGARTGELFF. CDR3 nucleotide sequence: TGCGCCAGCAGCCTCCTGGGGGGGGCTCGGACCGGGGAGCTGTTTTTT.

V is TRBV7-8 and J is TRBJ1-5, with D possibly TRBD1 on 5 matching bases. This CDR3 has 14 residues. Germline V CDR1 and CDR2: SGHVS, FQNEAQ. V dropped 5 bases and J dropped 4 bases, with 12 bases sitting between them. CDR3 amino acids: CASSPRQTNQPQHF. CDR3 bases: TGTGCCAGCAGCCCCCGACAGACTAATCAGCCCCAGCATTTT.

CDR3 nucleotide sequence: TGTGCCACATCAACGGGCGGGGGTGATGAGCAGTTCTTC. Protein sequence: CATSTGGGDEQFF. The chain has TRBV10-3 and TRBJ2-1; 7 positions match TRBD2. V trimming: 10 bases; J trimming: 8 bases; junction bases outside the gene matches: 11. The CDR3 sequence is 13 residues long. Per the germline V gene, CDR1 is ENHRY and CDR2 is SYGVKD.

CDR3 amino acids: CASIDRAGANVLTF. The CDR3 coding sequence is TGTGCCAGCATCGACAGAGCTGGGGCCAACGTCCTGACTTTC. The chain recombines TRBV5-6 with TRBJ2-6, with D perhaps matching TRBD1 (5 bases). V was clipped by 6 bases and J by 2 bases, with 9 bases between them. Germline CDR1 is SGHDT and CDR2 is YYEEEE. This CDR3 region has 14 residues.

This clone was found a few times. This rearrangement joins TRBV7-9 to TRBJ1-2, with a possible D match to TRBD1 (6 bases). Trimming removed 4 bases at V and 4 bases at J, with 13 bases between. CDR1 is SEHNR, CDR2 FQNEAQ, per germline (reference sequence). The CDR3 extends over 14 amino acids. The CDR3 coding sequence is TGTGCCAGCAGCTCAACAGGGTATAGCTATGGCTACACCTTC. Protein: CASSSTGYSYGYTF.

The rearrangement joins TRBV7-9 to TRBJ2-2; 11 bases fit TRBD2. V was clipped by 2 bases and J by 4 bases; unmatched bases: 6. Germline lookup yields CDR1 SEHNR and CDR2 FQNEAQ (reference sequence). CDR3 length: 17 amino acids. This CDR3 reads CASSLSLAGGSTGELFF. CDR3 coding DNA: TGTGCCAGCAGCTTAAGTCTAGCGGGGGGAAGCACCGGGGAGCTGTTTTTT.

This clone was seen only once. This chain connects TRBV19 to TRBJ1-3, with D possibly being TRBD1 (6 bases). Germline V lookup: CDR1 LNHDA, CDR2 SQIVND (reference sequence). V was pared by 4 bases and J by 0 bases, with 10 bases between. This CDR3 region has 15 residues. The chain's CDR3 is CASSKDSYSGNTIYF. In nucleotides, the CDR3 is TGTGCCAGTAGTAAGGACAGTTACTCTGGAAACACCATATATTTT.

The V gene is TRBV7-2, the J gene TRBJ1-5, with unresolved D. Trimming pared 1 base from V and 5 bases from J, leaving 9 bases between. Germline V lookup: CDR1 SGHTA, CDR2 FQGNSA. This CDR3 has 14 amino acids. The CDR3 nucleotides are TGTGCCAGCAGCTTAGGACGGGGAGATCAGCCCCAGCATTTT. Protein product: CASSLGRGDQPQHF.

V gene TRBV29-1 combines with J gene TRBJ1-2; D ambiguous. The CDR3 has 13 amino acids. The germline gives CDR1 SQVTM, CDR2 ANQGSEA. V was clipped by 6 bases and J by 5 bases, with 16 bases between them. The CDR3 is CSVELASGYGYTF. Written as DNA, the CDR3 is TGCAGCGTCGAACTTGCGTCAGGATATGGCTACACCTTC. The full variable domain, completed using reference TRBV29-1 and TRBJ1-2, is SAVISQKPSRDICQRGTSLTIQCQVDSQVTMMFWYRQQPGQSLTLIATANQGSEATYESGFVIDKFPISRPNLTFSTLTVSNMSPEDSSIYLCSVELASGYGYTFGSGTRLTVV.

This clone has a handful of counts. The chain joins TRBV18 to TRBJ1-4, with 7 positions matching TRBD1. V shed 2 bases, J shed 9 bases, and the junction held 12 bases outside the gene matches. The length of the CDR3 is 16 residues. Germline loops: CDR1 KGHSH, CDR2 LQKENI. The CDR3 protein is CASSPILGQASQKLFF. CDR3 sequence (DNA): TGTGCCAGCTCACCAATTCTAGGACAGGCCAGTCAAAAACTGTTTTTT.

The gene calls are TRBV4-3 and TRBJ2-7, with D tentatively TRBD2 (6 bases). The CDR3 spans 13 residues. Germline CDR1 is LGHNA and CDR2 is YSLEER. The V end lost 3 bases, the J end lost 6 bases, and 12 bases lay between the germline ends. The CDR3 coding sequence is TGCGCCAGCAGCCAGGGACCGGGACTCGAGCAGTACTTC. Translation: CASSQGPGLEQYF.

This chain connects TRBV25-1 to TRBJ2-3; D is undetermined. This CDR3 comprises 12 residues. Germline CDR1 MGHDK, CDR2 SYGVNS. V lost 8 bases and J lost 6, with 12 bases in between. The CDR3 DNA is TGTGCCAGCGTATACCCGGAGGATACGCAGTATTTT. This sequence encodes CASVYPEDTQYF.

CDR3 in amino acids: CAWGRDYQSSYNEQFF. In nucleotides, the CDR3 is TGTGCCTGGGGCCGGGACTACCAAAGCTCCTACAATGAGCAGTTCTTC. This chain connects TRBV30 to TRBJ2-1; TRBD2 matches 7 bases. The CDR3 has 16 residues. The germline gives CDR1 GTSNPN, CDR2 SVGIG (reference sequence). The junction had 10 bases not matched to a gene; V was cut back by 5 bases and J by 0 bases. The whole variable domain, remainder taken from reference TRBV30 and TRBJ2-1, is SQTIHQWPATLVQPVGSPLSLECTVEGTSNPNLYWYRQAAGRGLQLLFYSVGIGQISSEVPQNLSASRPQDRQFILSSKKLLLSDSGFYLCAWGRDYQSSYNEQFFGPGTRLTVL.

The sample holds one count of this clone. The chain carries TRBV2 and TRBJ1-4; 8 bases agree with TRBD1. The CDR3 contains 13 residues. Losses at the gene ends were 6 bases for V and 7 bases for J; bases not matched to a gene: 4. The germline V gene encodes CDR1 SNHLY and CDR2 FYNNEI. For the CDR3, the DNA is TGTGCCAGCAGCGGACAGGGAAGTGAAAAACTGTTTTTT. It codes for CASSGQGSEKLFF.

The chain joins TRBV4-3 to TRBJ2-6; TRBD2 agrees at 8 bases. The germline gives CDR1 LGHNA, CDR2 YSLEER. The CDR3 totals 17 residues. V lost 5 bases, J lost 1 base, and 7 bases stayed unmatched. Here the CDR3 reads CASSAGGDWSGANVLTF. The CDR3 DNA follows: TGCGCCAGCAGCGCGGGGGGTGATTGGTCTGGGGCCAACGTCCTGACTTTC.

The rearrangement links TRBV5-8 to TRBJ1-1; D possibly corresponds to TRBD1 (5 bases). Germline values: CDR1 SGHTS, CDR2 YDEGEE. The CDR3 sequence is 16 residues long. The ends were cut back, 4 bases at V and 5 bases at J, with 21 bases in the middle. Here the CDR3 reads CASSLDGGALGTEAFF. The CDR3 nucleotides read TGTGCCAGCAGCCTGGATGGTGGGGCCCTCGGAACTGAAGCTTTCTTT.